These 19 T cell receptor beta chains came from one sample sequenced in a study of beta chain features in type 1 diabetes (dated by TCRdb to between 2017 and 2018). The paper's findings and limits, for the study overall: A moderate but significant shortening of TCRB CDR3 length was observed in type 1 diabetes patients in all four CD4+ subsets.

These receptors' targets are unknown. The library was made by the immunoSEQ multiplex PCR assay. The entire amount of isolated RNA was reverse transcribed using the High Capacity cDNA Reverse Transcription Kit, so the sequenced TCRB transcripts were expressed ones. Imported from immuneACCESS, the table was reduced by TCRdb to in-frame sequences with V and J called. These copies leave out some clones; in studies compared against another copy, an unresolved V gene accounts for under half, and the cause of the remainder is not known. The sample has hundreds of thousands of clones on record, 13% of them singletons. The ten most abundant clones make up approximately 0.02% of the sample. Sequenced: naive CD4+ T cells from blood. What the cell subset or site label conveys for this sample: true naive CD4+ T cells. All receptors derive from a man aged 18-30 years with type 1 diabetes.

This clone was picked up one time. The V and J genes are TRBV6-5 and TRBJ1-6; D is perhaps TRBD1 (5 bases). Germline-derived CDR1 and CDR2 are MNHEY and SVGAGI. This CDR3 comprises 15 residues. V was shortened by 4 bases and J by 7 bases, with 14 bases between the two germline ends. CDR3 sequence reads: CASSWREGVNSPLHF. The CDR3, as DNA: TGTGCCAGCAGTTGGAGGGAAGGGGTCAATTCACCCCTCCACTTT.

This clone was detected a few times. V gene TRBV5-4 combines with J gene TRBJ2-7; D not certain. Germline values: CDR1 SGHNT, CDR2 YYREEE (reference sequence). The CDR3 contains 14 residues. V dropped 4 bases and J dropped 5 bases, with 16 bases sitting between them. CDR3 loop: CASSHDLSGDEQYF. CDR3 DNA sequence: TGTGCCAGCAGCCACGACCTAAGTGGGGACGAGCAGTACTTC.

The chain uses TRBV30 and TRBJ2-1; 9 bases align to TRBD1. Germline CDR1 GTSNPN, CDR2 SVGIG (reference sequence). V lost 0 bases and J lost 9; bases outside the gene matches: 3. The CDR3 is 13 amino acids. Here the CDR3 reads CAWSVQGAGEQFF. The CDR3 region has the DNA TGTGCCTGGAGTGTACAGGGGGCCGGTGAGCAGTTCTTC.

The rearrangement uses TRBV2 and TRBJ1-1; tentatively, D is TRBD1 (6 bases). In germline, CDR1 is SNHLY, CDR2 FYNNEI. Between the trimmed V and J ends, which lost 1 base and 6 bases, there was a span of 12 bases. The CDR3 runs to 14 residues. CDR3 nucleotide sequence: TGTGCCAGCAGTGAAGAGGTACAGGGTGCTGAAGCTTTCTTT. It is translated as CASSEEVQGAEAFF.

The rearrangement uses TRBV9 and TRBJ1-6; D unresolved. Germline CDR1 SGDLS, CDR2 YYNGEE. V lost 3 bases and J lost 2, with 9 bases in between. CDR3 length: 15 amino acids. DNA for the CDR3: TGTGCCAGCAGCGCCTCATTCACCTATAATTCACCCCTCCACTTT. Its translation: CASSASFTYNSPLHF.

This chain uses TRBV6-1 with TRBJ1-1; D unclear. V lost 6 bases to trimming and J lost 4 bases, with 18 bases between them. The CDR3 consists of 15 residues. Germline V CDR1 and CDR2: MNHNS, SASEGT. The CDR3 DNA sequence: TGTGCCAGCAGCCCCGTGATGGGCGGCGGCACTGAAGCTTTCTTT. As protein: CASSPVMGGGTEAFF.

The table lists this clone with a few counts. The chain carries TRBV28 and TRBJ1-5; no clear D gene. The V end lost 7 bases, the J end lost 1 base, and 8 bases lay between the germline ends. Germline V gene data show CDR1 as MDHEN and CDR2 as SYDVKM. The CDR3 loop spans 13 amino acids. The CDR3 DNA follows: TGTGCCAGCACACAGACCAGCAATCAGCCCCAGCATTTT. Its protein is CASTQTSNQPQHF.

This chain joins TRBV25-1 and TRBJ2-2; D remains ambiguous. Deletions cut 1 base from V and 4 bases from J, with 4 bases between. Germline V gene lookup returns CDR1 MGHDK and CDR2 SYGVNS. The CDR3 is 13 amino acids. The CDR3 region has the DNA TGTGCCAGCAGTGAATTCGGCACCGGGGAGCTGTTTTTT. Amino acids: CASSEFGTGELFF.

This chain connects TRBV6-1 to TRBJ1-1; D is ambiguous. Trimming left V 0 bases short and J 1 base short, with 6 bases between. The germline V gene encodes CDR1 MNHNS and CDR2 SASEGT. The CDR3 consists of 14 residues. The CDR3 reads CASSEAFGNTEAFF. The CDR3 nucleotides are TGTGCCAGCAGTGAAGCATTCGGGAACACTGAAGCTTTCTTT.

In regard to this clone: Other DNA sequences in this specimen translate into the identical CDR3. The V gene is TRBV30, the J gene TRBJ1-3, with 8 bases identical to TRBD1. The CDR3 sequence is 14 residues long. V lost 2 bases, J lost 4 bases, and 4 bases stayed unmatched. Germline V CDR1 and CDR2: GTSNPN, SVGIG (reference sequence). The CDR3 is CAWSNRGSGNTIYF. DNA for the CDR3: TGTGCCTGGAGTAACAGGGGGTCCGGAAACACCATATATTTT.

The table lists this clone with a few counts. The chain combines TRBV9 with TRBJ1-1; no definite D call. The germline V gene has CDR1 SGDLS and CDR2 YYNGEE. Trimming took 8 bases from V and 6 from J, leaving 20 bases between them. The CDR3 extends over 14 amino acids. Here the CDR3 reads CARPEDGGLSEAFF. The CDR3 DNA sequence: TGTGCCAGACCCGAGGACGGAGGCCTGTCTGAAGCTTTCTTT.

V is TRBV19 and J is TRBJ1-1; 7 nucleotides match TRBD1. Germline CDR1 is LNHDA and CDR2 is SQIVND (reference sequence). Losses at the gene ends were 6 bases for V and 2 bases for J; bases not matched to a gene: 6. The CDR3 spans 14 residues. CDR3 nucleotide sequence: TGTGCCAGTAGGCGAACAGGGGCTAACACTGAAGCTTTCTTT. As protein: CASRRTGANTEAFF.

This clone was picked up a small number of times. The chain links TRBV7-2 to TRBJ1-2, with 9 bases matching TRBD1. This CDR3 is 16 amino acids long. The ends lost 5 bases at V and 6 bases at J; junction bases unmatched: 13. The germline CDR1 and CDR2 sequences are SGHTA and FQGNSA. The CDR3 DNA follows: TGTGCCAGCAGCCCCATGTCTCCCGGGACAGGGAATGGCTACACCTTC. It encodes CASSPMSPGTGNGYTF.

The V call is TRBV29-1, the J call TRBJ1-5, with a possible D match to TRBD1 (5 bases). The V gene's germline CDR1 is SQVTM and CDR2 ANQGSEA. The CDR3 has 12 residues. V lost 6 bases, J lost 4 bases, and 10 bases lay in between. As DNA, the CDR3 is TGCAGCGTGGGGGAACTAAATCAGCCCCAGCATTTT. Translating it yields CSVGELNQPQHF.

The V and J genes are TRBV30 and TRBJ1-2; D possibly corresponds to TRBD1 (5 bases). The CDR3 runs to 14 residues. The V gene lost 0 bases and the J gene lost 4 bases, with 12 bases spanning the gap. Per the germline V gene, CDR1 is GTSNPN and CDR2 is SVGIG (reference sequence). CDR3: CAWSVLRQSYGYTF. CDR3 nucleotides: TGTGCCTGGAGTGTACTCCGACAGAGCTATGGCTACACCTTC.

The gene calls are TRBV11-2 and TRBJ2-1; D possibly corresponds to TRBD1 (5 bases). The CDR3 extends over 16 amino acids. V gave up 0 bases and J gave up 5 bases, with 14 bases separating them. Germline V CDR1 and CDR2: SGHAT, FQNNGV. CDR3 in DNA: TGTGCCAGCAGCTTAGATAGGACACTCACTAACAATGAGCAGTTCTTC. Translated, it gives CASSLDRTLTNNEQFF.

This clone has more than one count but fewer than ten. The V call is TRBV10-1, the J call TRBJ2-1, with D hard to call. CDR1 and CDR2 (germline): WNHNN, SYGVQD (reference sequence). V dropped 1 base and J dropped 12 bases, with 19 bases sitting between them. CDR3 size: 15 residues. CDR3 nucleotide sequence: TGCGCCAGCAGTGAGTTAGTGACCCCCACTGTGGGGCAGTTCTTC. Its protein product is CASSELVTPTVGQFF.

The rearrangement links TRBV4-1 to TRBJ1-2; no clear D. Germline V CDR1 and CDR2: MGHRA, YSYEKL. The germline V and J ends were trimmed by 1 base and 6 bases, with 3 bases remaining between them. The CDR3 has 11 amino acids. CDR3 sequence reads: CASSQGDGYTF. DNA for the CDR3: TGCGCCAGCAGCCAAGGGGATGGCTACACCTTC.

The chain links TRBV11-2 to TRBJ2-5; TRBD1 aligns across 9 bases. The CDR3 extends over 15 amino acids. Losses at the gene ends were 5 bases for V and 4 bases for J; bases not matched to a gene: 8. Per germline, CDR1 SGHAT and CDR2 FQNNGV. CDR3 loop: CASSTGTGIGETQYF. The CDR3 DNA sequence: TGTGCCAGCAGCACCGGGACAGGGATCGGAGAGACCCAGTACTTC.